This TCR beta chain comes out of a study of vaccination and CD4 T cells after COVID-19. Whole-study findings and limits: The median count of SARS-CoV-2-reactive clonotypes rose from around 20 to 38, not significantly.

The study sequenced cultured CD4+ T cell DNA using the Oncomine TCR Beta short-read assay. TCRdb reanalysed the PCR reads using MiXCR and keeps one entry per CDR3 protein. The sample yields some 15,000 distinct CDR3 sequences, 40% to 45% seen once. The treatment: roughly 11-day PBMC culture with coronavirus spike peptide pools or control peptides (ViraFEST assay). Positivity by PCR occurred from March to December 2020, a period that predated US Alpha, Beta and Delta variants. This clonotype has a single count. Its antigen remains unknown. Sequencing was carried out using cultured CD4+ T cells from blood. This TCR was recovered from a human donor with COVID-19.

The CDR3 sequence is CASSLAGANTEAFF. In DNA, the CDR3 is TGTGCCAGCAGCTTAGCAGGGGCGAACACTGAAGCTTTCTTT. The chain carries TRBV7-9 and TRBJ1-1; possible D gene TRBD1, 5 bases. The germline CDR1 and CDR2 sequences are SEHNR and FQNEAQ (reference sequence). This CDR3 contains 14 residues. Trimming cost V 0 bases and J 1 base, with 6 bases left between them.